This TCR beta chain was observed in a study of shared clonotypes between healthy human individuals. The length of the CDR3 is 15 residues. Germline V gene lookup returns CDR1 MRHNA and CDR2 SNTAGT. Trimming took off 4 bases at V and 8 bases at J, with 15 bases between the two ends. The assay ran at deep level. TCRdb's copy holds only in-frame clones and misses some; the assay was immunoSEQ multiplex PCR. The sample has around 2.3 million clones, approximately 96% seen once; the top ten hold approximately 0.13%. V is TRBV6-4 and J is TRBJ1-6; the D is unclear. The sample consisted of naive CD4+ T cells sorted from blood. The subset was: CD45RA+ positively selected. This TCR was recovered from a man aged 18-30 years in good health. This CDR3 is CASSAIQGFHSPLHF. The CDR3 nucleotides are TGTGCCAGCAGTGCCATACAAGGCTTCCATTCACCCCTCCACTTT.